This paragraph covers one TCR beta chain sequence. Its antigen is not identified. The CDR3 contains 14 residues. The V gene's germline CDR1 is MDHEN and CDR2 SYDVKM. After removal of 3 bases from V and 7 bases from J, the junction contained 5 bases not matched to a gene. The assay was immunoSEQ multiplex PCR, and TCRdb's table has in-frame clones only and misses some. The sample yields about 170,000 clones, 70% to 90% seen once. The sample is drawn from a study of cytomegalovirus exposure and HLA in healthy donors. Points from the study as a whole: The investigators catalogued 150 to 200 TCR beta chains as cytomegalovirus-associated.

The chain carries TRBV28 and TRBJ2-7; the match to TRBD2 covers 11 bases. Input material: PBMCs. The source is a woman aged 18-29 years in good health and CMV-seronegative. The CDR3 sequence: CASSFSSGRREQYF. CDR3 DNA: TGTGCCAGCAGTTTTTCTAGCGGGAGGAGGGAGCAGTACTTC. The full variable domain, rest sourced from reference TRBV28 and TRBJ2-7, is DVKVTQSSRYLVKRTGEKVFLECVQDMDHENMFWYRQDPGLGLRLIYFSYDVKMKEKGDIPEGYSVSREKKERFSLILESASTNQTSMYLCASSFSSGRREQYFGPGTRLTVT.